Listed below are T cell receptor beta chains from one sample, sequenced in a study of identical twins. TCRdb passed the 5' RACE reads through MiXCR, listing each CDR3 protein once. The sample has 420,000 or so distinct CDR3 sequences; about a fifth are singletons. The sample taken for sequencing was naive T cells sorted from blood. The origin of the receptors is a man in his fifties in good health. Both conserved end residues are part of each CDR3. D genes are given only for firm matches. The listing skips clone size in some rows; elsewhere it reads once, few, many or a size class.

TRBV6-2/TRBV6-3	.	TRBJ1-3	many	TGTGCCAGCAGTCGGGGGAGCTCTGGAAACACCATATATTTT	CASSRGSSGNTIYF
TRBV4-3	TRBD1	TRBJ2-7	.	TGCGCCAGCAGCCAAGTAGTAGGGACAGGGTTCTACGAGCAGTACTTC	CASSQVVGTGFYEQYF
TRBV20-1	.	TRBJ1-5	.	TGCAGTGCTAGAGATCCCCTTCGTATAGGATACAATCAGCCCCAGCATTTT	CSARDPLRIGYNQPQHF
TRBV3-1	.	TRBJ2-3	many	TGTGCCAGCACCTACCAGCTTGGCGATACGCAGTATTTT	CASTYQLGDTQYF
TRBV28	TRBD1	TRBJ2-6	.	TGTGCCAGCAGCCTTTCACTCCGGGACAGGGTCTCTGGGGCCAACGTCCTGACTTTC	CASSLSLRDRVSGANVLTF
TRBV11-2	TRBD1	TRBJ1-6	few	TGTGCCAGCAGCCCCGGGACAGGGGGGACCTATAATTCACCCCTCCACTTT	CASSPGTGGTYNSPLHF
TRBV5-1	TRBD1	TRBJ1-1	.	TGCGCCAGCAGCTTGCAGGGGGACACTGAAGCTTTCTTT	CASSLQGDTEAFF
TRBV11-2	.	TRBJ2-1	few	TGTGCCAGCAGCCGATATAGCGGATCGGGGTATGAGCAGTTCTTC	CASSRYSGSGYEQFF
TRBV19	.	TRBJ1-1	.	TGTGCCAGTAGCCCGGGACAAACCCTTGAAGCTTTCTTT	CASSPGQTLEAFF
TRBV28	TRBD1	TRBJ2-1	few	TGTGCCAGCAGCGATGGGGACAGAGCATACAATGAGCAGTTCTTC	CASSDGDRAYNEQFF
TRBV4-1	.	TRBJ1-1	.	TGCGCCAGCAGCCGAGAAACTCTGAACACTGAAGCTTTCTTT	CASSRETLNTEAFF
TRBV3-1	.	TRBJ1-1	few	TGTGCCAGCAGCCAAGAAAGTCGAGGGGGCACTGAAGCTTTCTTT	CASSQESRGGTEAFF
TRBV7-2	TRBD2	TRBJ2-3	.	TGTGCCAGCAGCTTAGGACTAGCGGGGGCTACCGCGGATACGCAGTATTTT	CASSLGLAGATADTQYF
TRBV5-6	TRBD2	TRBJ2-5	few	TGTGCCAGCAGCTTGAGGACTAGCGGAGGACAAGAGACCCAGTACTTC	CASSLRTSGGQETQYF